These 16 T cell receptor beta chains share one sample of origin, sequenced in a study of cytomegalovirus exposure and HLA in healthy donors. PCR used 60 Vbeta primers and 13 Jbeta primers. Sequencing was performed with immunoSEQ multiplex PCR; in TCRdb, only in-frame clones are kept and a portion is missing. This table has 180,000 or so clones, around three quarters appearing once. The sample consisted of PBMCs. All receptors derive from a woman aged 25 to 39 in good health and CMV-seronegative.

This rearrangement joins TRBV7-3 to TRBJ2-2; no definite D call. V gave up 5 bases and J gave up 4 bases, with 14 bases separating them. The CDR3 is 15 residues long. Germline CDR1 reads SGHTA; CDR2 reads FQGTGA. The CDR3 DNA is TGTGCCAGCAGCCGGGTTCTAACAACCACCGGGGAGCTGTTTTTT. Translation: CASSRVLTTTGELFF.

This clone was observed a single time. The chain couples TRBV5-1 to TRBJ2-1; 12 bases match TRBD2. V shed 5 bases and J 10 bases; nucleotides not matched to a gene: 4. The CDR3 has 13 amino acids. Germline assignment: CDR1 SGHRS and CDR2 YFSETQ. Here the CDR3 reads CASRSGTSGEQFF. The CDR3 DNA reads TGCGCCAGCAGATCCGGGACTAGCGGGGAGCAGTTCTTC.

The J gene is TRBJ2-7, the V gene TRBV23-1, with TRBD1 matching 8 bases. TRBV23-1 carries the ORF label, with uncertain function. J was trimmed by 7 bases and V by 4 bases; bases with no gene match: 9. The CDR3 loop spans 14 amino acids. CDR3 bases: TGCGCCAGCAGTCTCCGGACAGGGCGATGGGAGCAGTACTTC. Amino acid sequence: CASSLRTGRWEQYF.

The table lists this clone with a few counts. The chain joins TRBV5-5 to TRBJ1-2, with 7 bases that match TRBD1. This CDR3 comprises 13 residues. The V gene's germline CDR1 is SGHKS and CDR2 YYEKEE (reference sequence). Trimming cost V 2 bases and J 3 bases; bases outside gene matches: 1. The CDR3 DNA follows: TGTGCCAGCAGCTTCGGACAGGACTATGGCTACACCTTC. This encodes CASSFGQDYGYTF.

The chain recombines TRBV9 with TRBJ2-7; 10 positions agree with TRBD1. The ends lost 0 bases at V and 2 bases at J; junction bases unmatched: 5. The germline V gene encodes CDR1 SGDLS and CDR2 YYNGEE. The CDR3 runs 16 residues. The CDR3 DNA reads as TGTGCCAGCAGCGTAGGGAGGGACAGGGGCGCCTACGAGCAGTACTTC. This translates into CASSVGRDRGAYEQYF.

Only one count was recorded for this clone. Distinct nucleotide sequences in the sample also encode this CDR3. The chain combines TRBV5-1 with TRBJ1-5; D might be TRBD1 (6 bases). CDR1 is SGHRS and CDR2 is YFSETQ in the germline V gene. V was trimmed by 3 bases and J by 0 bases, leaving 10 bases between them. This CDR3 is built from 15 residues. The CDR3 nucleotides are TGCGCCAGCAGCTCGACAGGTAATAGCAATCAGCCCCAGCATTTT. Amino acid sequence: CASSSTGNSNQPQHF.

The chain joins TRBV13 to TRBJ2-7; possible D gene TRBD2, 5 bases. Germline CDR1 is PRHDT and CDR2 is FYEKMQ (reference sequence). V was cut by 2 bases and J by 5 bases, with 19 bases left in between. The CDR3 is 16 residues long. In nucleotides, the CDR3 is TGTGCCAGCAGCTTATCTCCCCTTACCAGAGCGGACGAGCAGTACTTC. Translating it yields CASSLSPLTRADEQYF. The whole variable domain, remainder taken from reference TRBV13 and TRBJ2-7, is AAGVIQSPRHLIKEKRETATLKCYPIPRHDTVYWYQQGPGQDPQFLISFYEKMQSDKGSIPDRFSAQQFSDYHSELNMSSLELGDSALYFCASSLSPLTRADEQYFGPGTRLTVT.

V and J are TRBV19 and TRBJ1-5, with D unresolved. CDR1 is LNHDA, CDR2 SQIVND, per germline (reference sequence). Trimming cost V 8 bases and J 2 bases, with 16 bases left between them. This CDR3 contains 15 residues. The CDR3 nucleotides are TGTGCCAGTGGCGGAGGGAACCAAGGCAATCAGCCCCAGCATTTT. Translating it yields CASGGGNQGNQPQHF.

CDR3 DNA sequence: TGTGCCAGCAGCACACACTACAGGGGAACTGAAGCTTTCTTT. Translating gives CASSTHYRGTEAFF. This chain uses TRBV9 with TRBJ1-1; the match to TRBD1 covers 7 bases. This CDR3 is built from 14 residues. J was trimmed by 5 bases and V by 4 bases; bases with no gene match: 8. Per the germline V gene, CDR1 is SGDLS and CDR2 is YYNGEE.

The chain has TRBV27 and TRBJ1-2, with 8 bases aligning to TRBD1. The V gene end was trimmed by 0 bases and the J gene end by 5 bases; junction bases not matched to a gene: 8. In germline, CDR1 is MNHEY, CDR2 SMNVEV (reference sequence). The length of the CDR3 is 16 residues. CDR3 amino acids: CASSLSPDRALYGYTF. The CDR3 nucleotides read TGTGCCAGCAGTTTATCTCCGGACAGGGCATTATATGGCTACACCTTC.

This rearrangement joins TRBV6-4 to TRBJ2-5; the D gene is possibly TRBD2 (7 bases). Looked up from germline, CDR1 is MRHNA and CDR2 is SNTAGT. Trimming shortened V by 2 bases and J by 2 bases, and 12 bases separated the two germline ends. CDR3 length: 15 residues. CDR3 coding DNA: TGTGCCAGCAGTGACGCTGCGGGGGCTCAAGAGACCCAGTACTTC. Its protein product is CASSDAAGAQETQYF.

This chain links TRBV15 with TRBJ2-1, with D maybe TRBD1 (6 bases). V lost 2 bases and J lost 4, with 24 bases in between. CDR1 LNHNV and CDR2 YYDKDF come from the germline V gene (reference sequence). The CDR3 loop spans 19 amino acids. CDR3 sequence (DNA): TGTGCCACCAGCAGACCCCCAGTCCCAGGGGCTACACAATACAATGAGCAGTTCTTC. Its protein product is CATSRPPVPGATQYNEQFF.

The rearrangement uses TRBV30 and TRBJ2-3, with 7 nucleotides matching TRBD2. CDR3 length: 13 amino acids. Looked up from germline, CDR1 is GTSNPN and CDR2 is SVGIG (reference sequence). J gave up 3 bases and V 4 bases, and 4 bases lay outside the gene matches. Written as DNA, the CDR3 is TGTGCCTGGAATTCCGGGGGGACAGATACGCAGTATTTT. It specifies CAWNSGGTDTQYF.

The V and J genes are TRBV2 and TRBJ1-1; 7 bases align to TRBD1. V lost 6 bases and J lost 6; bases outside the gene matches: 7. This CDR3 spans 13 amino acids. Germline CDR1 reads SNHLY; CDR2 reads FYNNEI. CDR3 coding DNA: TGTGCCAGCAGCGTGACAGGGTTCGCTGAAGCTTTCTTT. Its protein product is CASSVTGFAEAFF.

This clone has just a few counts. The chain links TRBV2 to TRBJ2-7; 9 nucleotides match TRBD1. The length of the CDR3 is 14 residues. The germline gives CDR1 SNHLY, CDR2 FYNNEI. Unmatched junction bases numbered 8, after V lost 7 bases and J lost 4 bases. The CDR3 here is CASTEGQGLYEQYF. CDR3 in DNA: TGTGCCAGCACCGAAGGACAGGGGCTTTACGAGCAGTACTTC.

The chain is built from TRBV2 and TRBJ2-1; TRBD2 matches 15 bases. Trimming at V came to 6 bases and at J to 7 bases, leaving 1 base not matched to a gene. Germline values: CDR1 SNHLY, CDR2 FYNNEI. CDR3 size: 14 residues. The CDR3 DNA sequence: TGTGCCAGCAGCGGGACTAGCGGGGGGAATGAGCAGTTCTTC. Translation gives CASSGTSGGNEQFF. The whole variable domain, remainder taken from reference TRBV2 and TRBJ2-1, is EPEVTQTPSHQVTQMGQEVILRCVPISNHLYFYWYRQILGQKVEFLVSFYNNEISEKSEIFDDQFSVERPDGSNFTLKIRSTKLEDSAMYFCASSGTSGGNEQFFGPGTRLTVL.